This T cell receptor (beta chain) was sequenced during a study of blood T cells in healthy people across ages. Study outcomes and limitations: With age, beta diversity per million T cells declined roughly linearly, significantly by 40. PBMCs left unsorted prevented a conclusive naive versus antigen-experienced comparison.

V lost 6 bases to trimming and J lost 6 bases; unmatched junction nucleotides: 9. CDR3 length: 15 amino acids. The germline V gene has CDR1 DFQATT and CDR2 SNEGSKA (reference sequence). Primed by a sample-barcoded 5' primer and a J-beta primer mix, a second PCR proceeded for about 6 to 11 cycles. Every cDNA molecule carried a tag from a template-switch adaptor bearing 12 random nucleotides. Per sample, CDR3-containing paired-end reads numbered at least 2.5 million. TCRdb ran MiXCR on the 5' RACE reads and lists one entry per CDR3 protein. The sample records 1.5 million to 2 million distinct CDR3 sequences, just under 50% being singletons. Turning to this clonotype: Antigen specificity is unknown.

The chain recombines TRBV20-1 with TRBJ1-6, with TRBD1 matching 9 bases. The TCR originated in a middle-aged woman in good health. Sequencing was performed on blood. CDR3 in amino acids: CSATSGQGGNSPLHF. DNA of the CDR3: TGCAGTGCCACTTCGGGACAGGGTGGTAATTCACCCCTCCACTTT.